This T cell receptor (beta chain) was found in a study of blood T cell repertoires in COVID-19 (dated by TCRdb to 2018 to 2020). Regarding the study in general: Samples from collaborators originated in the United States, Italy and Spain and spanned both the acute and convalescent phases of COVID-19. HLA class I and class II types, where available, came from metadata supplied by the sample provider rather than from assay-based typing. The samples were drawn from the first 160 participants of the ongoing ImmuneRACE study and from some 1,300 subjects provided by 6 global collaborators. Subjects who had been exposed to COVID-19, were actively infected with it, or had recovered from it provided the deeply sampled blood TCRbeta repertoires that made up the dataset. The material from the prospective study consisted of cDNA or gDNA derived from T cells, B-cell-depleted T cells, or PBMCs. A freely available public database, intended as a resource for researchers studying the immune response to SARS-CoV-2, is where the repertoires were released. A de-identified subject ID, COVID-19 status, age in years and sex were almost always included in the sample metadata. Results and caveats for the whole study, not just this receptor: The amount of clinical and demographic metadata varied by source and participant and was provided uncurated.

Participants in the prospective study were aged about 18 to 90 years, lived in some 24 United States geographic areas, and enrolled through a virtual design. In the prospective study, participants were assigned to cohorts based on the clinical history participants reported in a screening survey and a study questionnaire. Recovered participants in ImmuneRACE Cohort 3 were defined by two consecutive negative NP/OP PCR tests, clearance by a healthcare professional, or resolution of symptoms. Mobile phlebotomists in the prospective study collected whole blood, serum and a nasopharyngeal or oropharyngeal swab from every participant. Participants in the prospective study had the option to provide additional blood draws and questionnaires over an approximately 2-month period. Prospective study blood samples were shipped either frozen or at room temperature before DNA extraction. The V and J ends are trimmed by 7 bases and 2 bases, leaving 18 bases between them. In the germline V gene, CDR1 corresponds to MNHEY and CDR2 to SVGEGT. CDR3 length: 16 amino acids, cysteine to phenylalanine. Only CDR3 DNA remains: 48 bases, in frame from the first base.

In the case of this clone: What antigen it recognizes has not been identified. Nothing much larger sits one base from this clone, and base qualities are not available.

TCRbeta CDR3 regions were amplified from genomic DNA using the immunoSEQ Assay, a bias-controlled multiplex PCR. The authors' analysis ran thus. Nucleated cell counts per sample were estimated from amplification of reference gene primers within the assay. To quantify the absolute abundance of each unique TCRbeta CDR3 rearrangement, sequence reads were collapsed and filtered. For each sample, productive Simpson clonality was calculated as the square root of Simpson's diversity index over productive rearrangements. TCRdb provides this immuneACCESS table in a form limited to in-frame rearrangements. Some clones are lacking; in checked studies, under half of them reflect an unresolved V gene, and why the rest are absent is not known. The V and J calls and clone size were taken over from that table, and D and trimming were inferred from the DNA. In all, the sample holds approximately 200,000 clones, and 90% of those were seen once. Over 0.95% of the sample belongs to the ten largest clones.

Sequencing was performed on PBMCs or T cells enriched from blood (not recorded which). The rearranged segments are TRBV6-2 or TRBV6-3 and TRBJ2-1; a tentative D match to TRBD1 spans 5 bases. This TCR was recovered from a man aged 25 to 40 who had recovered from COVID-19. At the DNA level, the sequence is TGTGCCAGCACCCCAATCGTGGGGCAGGCCTACAATGAGCAGTTCTTC. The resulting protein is CASTPIVGQAYNEQFF.